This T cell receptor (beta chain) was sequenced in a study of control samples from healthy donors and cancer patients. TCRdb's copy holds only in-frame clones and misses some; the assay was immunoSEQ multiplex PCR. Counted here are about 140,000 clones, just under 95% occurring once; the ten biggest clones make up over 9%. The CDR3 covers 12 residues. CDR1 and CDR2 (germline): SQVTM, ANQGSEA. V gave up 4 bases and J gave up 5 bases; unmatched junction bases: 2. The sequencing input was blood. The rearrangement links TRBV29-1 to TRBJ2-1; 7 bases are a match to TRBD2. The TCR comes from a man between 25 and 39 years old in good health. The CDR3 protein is CSVGLADNEQFF. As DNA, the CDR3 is TGCAGCGTTGGCCTAGCGGACAATGAGCAGTTCTTC.